This is a list of T cell receptor beta chains from one sample in a study of cytomegalovirus exposure and HLA in healthy donors. The data were produced by immunoSEQ multiplex PCR, yet TCRdb's version contains in-frame clones alone and is incomplete. The repertoire has some 130,000 clones, approximately 87% of them found once; the top ten carry roughly 6%. The sequencing sample was made of PBMCs. These TCRs come from a woman between 18 and 29 years old in good health and CMV-seropositive. CDR3s include the opening cysteine and the closing phenylalanine or tryptophan. D genes are given only for firm matches. Clone size appears in some rows only: once, few, many, or a class for an expanded clone.

j_call | cdr3_length | clone_size | d_call | v_call | cdr3_aa | cdr3_nt
TRBJ1-5 | 13 | NA | NA | TRBV6-1 | CATYWGGNQPQHF | TGTGCCACCTACTGGGGAGGTAACCAGCCCCAGCATTTT
TRBJ2-2 | 16 | once | NA | TRBV5-4 | CASSLASVRDTGELFF | TGTGCCAGCAGCTTGGCCTCGGTGAGGGACACCGGGGAGCTGTTTTTT
TRBJ1-2 | 13 | NA | TRBD1 | TRBV27 | CASSLSGGAGYTF | TGTGCCAGCAGTTTGTCAGGGGGCGCAGGCTACACCTTC
TRBJ1-1 | 13 | NA | NA | TRBV4-1 | CASSHQGNTEAFF | TGCGCCAGCAGCCACCAGGGGAACACTGAAGCTTTCTTT
TRBJ1-5 | 13 | NA | NA | TRBV19 | CATQGGYGQPQHF | TGTGCCACCCAAGGGGGATACGGGCAGCCCCAGCATTTT
TRBJ1-2 | 14 | NA | NA | TRBV6-5 | CASSQGEAGYGYTF | TGTGCCAGCAGTCAGGGTGAAGCGGGATATGGCTACACCTTC
TRBJ1-5 | 15 | NA | NA | TRBV6-1 | CASSLTGGSNQPQHF | TGTGCCAGCAGTCTCACGGGAGGGAGCAATCAGCCCCAGCATTTT
TRBJ2-1 | 15 | NA | NA | TRBV6-5 | CASSSAPDRNNEQFF | TGTGCCAGCAGTTCGGCCCCGGACAGAAACAATGAGCAGTTCTTC
TRBJ2-4 | 15 | once | NA | TRBV5-6 | CASSLPKEAKNIQYF | TGTGCCAGCAGCTTACCAAAGGAGGCCAAAAACATTCAGTACTTC
TRBJ1-2 | 13 | NA | NA | TRBV9 | CASSGTVNYGYTF | TGTGCCAGCAGCGGGACAGTTAACTATGGCTACACCTTC
TRBJ1-2 | 15 | few | NA | TRBV7-2 | CASSSYLTGNYGYTF | TGTGCCAGCAGCTCCTACCTCACAGGGAACTATGGCTACACCTTC
TRBJ2-5 | 13 | NA | TRBD2 | TRBV2 | CASSSGEGATQYF | TGTGCCAGCTCTAGCGGGGAAGGGGCGACCCAGTACTTC
TRBJ1-1 | 14 | few | NA | TRBV7-2 | CASSFRGMNTEAFF | TGTGCCAGCAGCTTTCGAGGGATGAACACTGAAGCTTTCTTT
TRBJ1-3 | 14 | NA | NA | TRBV10-3 | CATKESGTGNTIYF | TGTGCCACCAAAGAATCAGGGACTGGAAACACCATATATTTT
TRBJ1-1 | 14 | NA | NA | TRBV2 | CASSHGRGNTEAFF | TGTGCCAGCAGCCACGGCAGGGGGAACACTGAAGCTTTCTTT
TRBJ2-5 | 14 | NA | TRBD2 | TRBV29-1 | CSVSPTSGKETQYF | TGCAGCGTCTCTCCTACTAGCGGAAAAGAGACCCAGTACTTC
TRBJ1-2 | 15 | once | TRBD1 | TRBV19 | CASSMRRGRDYGYTF | TGTGCCAGTAGTATGCGAAGGGGGCGAGACTATGGCTACACCTTC
TRBJ1-2 | 12 | NA | NA | TRBV30 | CAWSLANYGYTF | TGTGCCTGGAGTCTAGCTAACTATGGCTACACCTTC
TRBJ2-3 | 16 | NA | NA | TRBV15 | CATSSRLVPPTDTQYF | TGTGCCACCAGCAGTCGACTAGTCCCTCCCACAGATACGCAGTATTTT
TRBJ2-1 | 16 | NA | TRBD2 | TRBV2 | CASSEVGSGVYNEQFF | TGTGCCAGCAGTGAAGTCGGTAGCGGGGTCTACAATGAGCAGTTCTTC
TRBJ2-5 | 11 | NA | TRBD1 | TRBV15 | CATGQQETQYF | TGTGCCACGGGACAGCAAGAGACCCAGTACTTC
TRBJ2-2 | 14 | NA | TRBD2 | TRBV7-9 | CASSLLAVRGELFF | TGTGCCAGCAGCTTGCTAGCGGTTCGAGGGGAGCTGTTTTTT
TRBJ1-2 | 15 | NA | NA | TRBV5-6 | CASSSGQSVLDGYTF | TGTGCCAGCAGCTCCGGACAGTCTGTGTTAGATGGCTACACCTTC
TRBJ2-1 | 13 | NA | NA | TRBV6-6 | CASSYSEGNGQFF | TGTGCCAGCAGTTACTCGGAGGGGAATGGGCAGTTCTTC